This TCR beta chain was documented in a study of identifying expanded T cells in peripheral blood. Broader study findings: Across healthy donors, higher total template counts meant significantly greater roughly two-week count variance. Technical replicates showed approximately 1.2 changed clones; around two weeks around 15; four weeks 19.

A note on this clone: Its antigen is not known.

V gave up 3 bases and J gave up 5 bases, with 13 bases separating them. The CDR3 totals 14 residues. Germline V gene lookup returns CDR1 MDHEN and CDR2 SYDVKM. TCRdb's copy holds only in-frame clones and misses some; the assay was immunoSEQ multiplex PCR. This table has about 91,000 clones, approximately 91% appearing once. Collection occurred without any documented infections or immune events in donors. This chain connects TRBV28 to TRBJ2-5; D possibly corresponds to TRBD2 (6 bases). The specimen was blood. The TCR originated in a person between 18 and 75 years old in good health. CDR3 coding DNA: TGTGCCAGCAGTTTGAGTAGCGGCTGGGAGACCCAGTACTTC. Protein sequence: CASSLSSGWETQYF.